The text below deals with one TCR beta chain. Its antigen is unidentified. This specimen comes from a study of radiotherapy plus CTLA-4 blockade in lung cancer. Study background: Of the patients, 15% to 20% showed objective responses and around 29% attained disease control.

Study results and limitations: Blood-borne expansion of tumor-derived TCR clones followed radiotherapy plus ipilimumab. Strongest reported response predictors: early blood clone changes and post-radiation interferon-beta.

TCRdb's table, derived via immunoSEQ multiplex PCR, lists solely in-frame clones and lacks some. The sample holds around 71,000 clones; about 72% are singletons and the top ten take about a sixth. Per the germline V gene, CDR1 is MNHEY and CDR2 is SMNVEV (reference sequence). V was pared by 2 bases and J by 5 bases, with 15 bases between. The CDR3 spans 16 residues. The rearrangement links TRBV27 to TRBJ2-2; D may be TRBD2 (5 bases). Sequenced here: peripheral blood, sampled from a patient treated with radiotherapy plus ipilimumab. The clonotype originates from a human donor with non-small cell lung cancer whose response to radiotherapy plus ipilimumab could not be evaluated. Some clones in this sample may be carry-over from other donors' samples. CDR3 loop: CASSLRPATRTGELFF. The CDR3 nucleotides are TGTGCCAGCAGTTTACGACCGGCTACTAGGACCGGGGAGCTGTTTTTT.